This TCR beta chain was sequenced during a study of cytomegalovirus exposure and HLA in healthy donors (dated by TCRdb to 2015 to 2018). Some background on the complete study: An earlier analysis of roughly 500 of the donors reported roughly 270 Gb of sequence data and roughly 100 million unique TCR beta sequences from roughly 200 million T cells. An early release covering just under 650 HLA-typed donors comprised about 320 gigabases of sequencing data and 65 million to 100 million unique TCR sequences. The genetic ancestry cluster associated with self-reported Caucasian donors included around four fifths of the approximately 430 genotyped donors. The study aimed to test whether signatures of past pathogen exposure could be identified by cataloging public T cell receptors. The study used immunosequencing to profile the T cell repertoires of more than 650 subjects and linked those repertoires to cytomegalovirus serostatus. In addition to the first cohort of 666 subjects, a separate validation cohort of over 90 different subjects was used. The study combined high-throughput TCR immunosequencing, statistical association of individual TCRs with disease status, and machine learning to predict cytomegalovirus infection status. A later analysis re-analyzed previously published TCR beta repertoires from 550 to 700 donors and added high-resolution HLA genotyping to study TCR occurrence patterns. The later analysis used no new phenotypic data to find candidate immune exposures, relying instead on TCR beta sequences and their occurrence across donors. An earlier analysis of around 540 of the donors applied high-throughput TCR beta sequencing to assess whether each TCR beta V gene segment acted as functional or pseudogenic. Alongside the repertoire data, information on donor age, sex, ethnicity and CMV serostatus was compiled. A later genetic analysis used genome-wide SNP genotypes for about 55% of the 666 donors, treating that subset as a discovery cohort. Every discovery cohort repertoire had been produced on one sequencing platform. HLA typing included class I and class II loci at four-digit resolution. Typing coverage differed by locus: A, B, C, DRB1 and DQB1 were typed in roughly 629-630 donors, DQA1 in 522, DPA1 in 600 to 610, and DPB1 in about 450. A few DR-DQ haplotypes were treated as single units for association and clustering because of strong linkage in the cohort. Among 300 to 500 genotyped donors of the cohort, an average of roughly 230,000 unique TCR beta nucleotide sequences was sequenced per donor, of which about 20% were non-productive. What the work shows at the level of the full study, not this receptor alone: Cytomegalovirus status was reported to be diagnosed by the classifier with high specificity and sensitivity in both the original and validation cohorts. Roughly uniform sequencing depth across donors was assumed in presence/absence analyses, although this assumption may not hold. Correlated functional status among segregating V segments might reflect linkage disequilibrium, but an unknown experimental factor could not be ruled out. In vitro tests confirmed that a few of the cytomegalovirus-associated TCR beta chains recognize cytomegalovirus antigens. Most CMV-associated TCR beta chains appeared to be HLA-restricted in a later analysis, and the HLA associations seemed to be driven largely by CMV exposure. An association between a missense DCLRE1C variant and V-gene and J-gene trimming of TCR beta chains was found in a later genetic analysis and replicated in an independent cohort. Because counts were too low, around 17 rarely observed V segments, including chromosome 9 orphons, were left out of the earlier analysis of a few hundred of the donors. For the cohort, immune exposure information was limited to CMV serostatus. A later analysis reported that several top co-occurrence clusters appeared linked to parvovirus B19, influenza, CMV and Epstein-Barr virus. In a later analysis, 16,951 TCR beta sequences were associated with specific HLA alleles at a false discovery rate of 0.05. In this cohort, only TCR beta chains were sequenced, and detectable features were limited by the absence of alpha or paired-chain data. While some public TCRs were present in many individuals, most TCR sequences turned up only very rarely across donors. A later analysis found that HLA-associated TCR beta chains were more clonally expanded and had lower generation probabilities than equally common non-associated chains. A group of highly shared sequence variants was considered likely to be a technical artifact of the sequencing pipeline. In a later genetic analysis, fewer N-insertions in productive TCRs were reported among donors in an Asian-associated ancestry cluster than the roughly 640-donor mean. An earlier analysis of 587 of the donors showed that most TCR beta V segments appeared in productive rearrangements either about 87% or about 30% of the time, which broadly matched IMGT annotations. Because the 87-base-pair reads could not distinguish some IMGT-functional V segments, including TRBV6-2 and TRBV6-3, those segments were excluded. Strong co-occurrence of HLA alleles, especially DR and DQ, made assigning TCR associations to individual alleles difficult. A further reported finding was that TCR beta sequences accurately predicted the HLA-A and HLA-B alleles for most subjects in the first cohort. A total of 150 to 200 TCR beta chains were listed by the study as associated with cytomegalovirus. Because some donors lacked HLA typing at each locus, the association tests relied only on the typed subset. In a later analysis, TCR association rates were found to vary across HLA loci, with the most associated TCRs seen for DRB1 alleles and the fewest for HLA-C alleles. The authors suggested that the approach could potentially be generalized to other disease states and immunological phenotypes.

In total, approximately 610 healthy bone marrow donors made up the cohort. At the time of sampling, all cohort members were nominally healthy, though unrecorded immune exposures were likely present. The donor was CMV seronegative and belonged to the group of around 350 seronegative cohort members. Every donor gave a peripheral blood sample, and the peripheral blood mononuclear cells from that sample were used for TCR beta sequencing. The Qiagen DNeasy Blood Extraction Kit was used to extract genomic DNA from the blood cell samples. Including cysteine and phenylalanine, the CDR3 has 16 amino acids. Of the read, only the CDR3 DNA is kept; its 48 bases are in frame from base 1. V drops 4 bases and J drops 0 bases, leaving 13 bases in between. Sequences MGHRA (CDR1) and YSYEKL (CDR2) are obtained from the germline V gene. Notes on this clone: There is no known antigen for this receptor.

Libraries came from the immunoSEQ multiplex PCR assay. For the multiplex PCR, a mixture combining 60 forward primers for TCR Vbeta segments and 13 reverse primers for TCR Jbeta segments was used. The CDR3 region of rearranged TCR beta genes was amplified from genomic DNA with a multiplex PCR assay. Amplified TCR beta libraries were sequenced as 87-base-pair reads on the Illumina HiSeq System. In the paper's pipeline: A later analysis counted tens of millions of unique TCR beta chains across the 640 or so repertoires, and around 9.9 million of these chains were shared by at least two donors. To remove PCR and sequencing errors, raw reads were error-corrected and collapsed into unique sequences using a nearest-neighbor algorithm that merged closely related sequences. CDR3 sequences were aligned to IMGT reference sequences to assign V, D and J gene segments. For a sequence to be retained, a match of at least six nucleotides was required to both a V gene segment and a J gene segment. A rearrangement was called productive if the CDR3 had no stop codons and remained in frame with V and J, and every other rearrangement was called non-productive. Following IMGT convention, CDR3 was defined as the stretch from the second conserved V-encoded cysteine up to the conserved J-encoded phenylalanine. In an earlier analysis of 550 to 650 of the donors, sequences lacking an unambiguous match to a single V gene segment were excluded. An earlier analysis of fewer than 650 of the donors classified V segments as functional when productive rearrangements were above 56.7% and as segregating when the standard deviation between donors was above 5%. A statistical classification framework was built to diagnose cytomegalovirus status from the catalog of TCR beta chain sequences. A later analysis assigned V and J genes by comparing TCR nucleotide sequences with IMGT/GENE-DB human TR gene sequences. The TCRdist pipeline was used in a later analysis to assign CDR3 sequences and most-parsimonious VDJ recombination scenarios. In a later analysis, each TCR beta chain was defined by its CDR3 amino acid sequence together with its V-gene family, and reads without a unique V-gene family were excluded. A later analysis removed nearly 600 highly shared, low-generation-probability nucleotide sequences to deal with suspected cross-contamination and a sequencing artifact. In a later analysis, a clonal expansion index for each public chain was calculated from normalized within-repertoire ranks of inferred template counts. A later analysis computed generation probabilities with a VDJ recombination model fitted to out-of-frame rearrangements, and checked the results against IGoR. A later analysis scored TCR-TCR, TCR-HLA and TCR-CMV co-occurrence with hypergeometric tests, applying a repertoire-size bias correction to TCR pairs. A later analysis estimated false discovery rates by permuting HLA or CMV assignments 20 times. In a later analysis, co-occurring TCRs were grouped using DBSCAN, and TCRdist sequence similarity was added for clustering within HLA-allele-positive subsets. For co-occurrence clustering, repertoires with fewer than 30,000 or more than 120,000 public chains were excluded, along with five repertoires with anomalous nucleotide sharing. TCRdb's version of the immuneACCESS table is confined to in-frame rearrangements and falls short of the full clone set. An unresolved V gene accounts for under half of the shortfall where checked; the remainder is of unknown origin. That table gives V, J and clone size, and the DNA gave D and trimming. The sample table on file contains some 33,000 clones. The ten most abundant clones make up approximately 4.8% of the sample.

The sample taken for sequencing was PBMCs. The chain is assembled from TRBV4-1 and TRBJ1-3; the best D guess is TRBD1, with 5 bases matching. The receptor comes from a female donor in good health and CMV-seronegative. The CDR3 region has the sequence CASSPPDSISGNTIYF. The nucleotide sequence reads as follows: TGCGCCAGCAGCCCTCCCGACAGTATCTCTGGAAACACCATATATTTT.